This T cell receptor (beta chain) was sequenced during a study of shared T cell receptors in the human thymus. Repertoires were generated with immunoSEQ multiplex PCR, while TCRdb's copy carries only in-frame clones and drops some. The table includes approximately 580,000 clones, around 78% detected once. Looked up from germline, CDR1 is MNHEY and CDR2 is SVGAGI. The CDR3 contains 13 residues. Deletions cut 7 bases from V and 2 bases from J, with 8 bases between. These data also formed part of another study, on human thymus T cells.

The V and J genes are TRBV6-5 and TRBJ2-2, with D possibly TRBD2 on 5 matching bases. The clonotype comes from a boy in the first two years of life with a congenital heart defect. The sample consisted of thymocytes. CDR3: CASISGNTGELFF. The CDR3, as DNA: TGTGCCAGCATAAGCGGAAACACCGGGGAGCTGTTTTTT.